This TCR beta chain was obtained from a study of siplizumab effects on memory and regulatory T cells. Findings of the study overall: Left unconfirmed was the suppressive function of proliferating Tregs from siplizumab cultures. Treg origin accounted for an average of around 67% of mappable alloreactive CD4+ clones with siplizumab and 26.9% in controls. Proliferating clones, CD4+ or CD8+, lacked an assignable naive or memory phenotype in roughly 80-97% of cases.

With regard to this clone: Its antigen is unknown.

The germline V gene encodes CDR1 SGHRS and CDR2 YFSETQ. V lost 3 bases and J lost 2, with 8 bases in between. The CDR3 runs 13 residues. The data were produced by immunoSEQ multiplex PCR, yet TCRdb's version contains in-frame clones alone and is incomplete. The profile shows fewer than 100,000 clones, 94% of them singletons. The TCR originated in a human donor in good health. The chain carries TRBV5-1 and TRBJ2-5, with D perhaps TRBD2 (5 bases). Input material: non-Treg CD4+ T cells sorted from blood. CDR3 residues: CASSSGLQETQYF. The CDR3 nucleotides read TGCGCCAGCAGCTCAGGACTGCAAGAGACCCAGTACTTC.